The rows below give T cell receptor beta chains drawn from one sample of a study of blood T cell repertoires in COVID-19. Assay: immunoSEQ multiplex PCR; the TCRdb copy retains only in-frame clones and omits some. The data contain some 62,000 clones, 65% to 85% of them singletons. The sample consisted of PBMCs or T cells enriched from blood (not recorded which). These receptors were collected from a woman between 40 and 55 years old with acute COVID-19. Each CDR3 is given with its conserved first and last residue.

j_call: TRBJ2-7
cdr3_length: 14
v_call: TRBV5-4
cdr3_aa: CASSLVQGAYEQYF

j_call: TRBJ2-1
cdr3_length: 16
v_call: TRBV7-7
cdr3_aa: CASSLAPAGSLNEQFF

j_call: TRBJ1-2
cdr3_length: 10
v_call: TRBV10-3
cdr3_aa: CATGVGGYTF

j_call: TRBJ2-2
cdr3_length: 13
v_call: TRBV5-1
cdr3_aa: CASSLTVTGELFF

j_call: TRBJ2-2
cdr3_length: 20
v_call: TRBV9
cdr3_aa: CASSLKFGTGGIGGDGELFF

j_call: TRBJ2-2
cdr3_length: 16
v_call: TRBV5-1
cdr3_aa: CASSLRTSGKGGELFF

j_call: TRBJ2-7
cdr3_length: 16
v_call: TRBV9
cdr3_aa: CASSVAGTGARGEQYF

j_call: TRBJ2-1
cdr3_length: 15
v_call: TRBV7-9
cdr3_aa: CASSPGVRTYNEQFF

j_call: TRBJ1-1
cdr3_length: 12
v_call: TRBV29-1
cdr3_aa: CSVRSPGVEAFF

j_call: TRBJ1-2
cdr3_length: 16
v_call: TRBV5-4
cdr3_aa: CASSLGAGTVSYGYTF

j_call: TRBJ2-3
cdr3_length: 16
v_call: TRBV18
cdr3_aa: CASSPSGSSLADTQYF

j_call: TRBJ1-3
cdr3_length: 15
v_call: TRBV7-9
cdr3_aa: CASSLVSRAGNTIYF

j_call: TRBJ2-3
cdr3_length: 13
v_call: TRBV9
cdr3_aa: CASSAGTGVTQYF

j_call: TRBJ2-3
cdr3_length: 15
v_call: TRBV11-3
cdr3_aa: CASSLGQGDTDTQYF

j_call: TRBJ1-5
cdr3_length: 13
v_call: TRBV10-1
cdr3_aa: CARTTGTHQPQHF

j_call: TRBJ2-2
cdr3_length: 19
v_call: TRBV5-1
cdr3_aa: CASSLERLAALTNTGELFF

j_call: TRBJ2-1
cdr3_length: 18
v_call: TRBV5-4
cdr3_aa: CASSLGRWGLAPEDEQFF

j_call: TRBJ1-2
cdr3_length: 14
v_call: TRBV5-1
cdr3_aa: CASSLVGADYGYTF

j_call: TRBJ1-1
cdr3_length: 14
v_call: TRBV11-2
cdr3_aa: CASSLPIQGPEAFF

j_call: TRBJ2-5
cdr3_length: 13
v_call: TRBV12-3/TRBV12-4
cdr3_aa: CASSLSGIETQYF

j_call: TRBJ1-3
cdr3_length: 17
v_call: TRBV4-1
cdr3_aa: CASSQDNRIDRRNTIYF

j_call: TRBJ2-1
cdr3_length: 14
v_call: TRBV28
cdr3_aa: CASMNERALNEQFF

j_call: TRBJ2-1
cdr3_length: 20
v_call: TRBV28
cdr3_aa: CASRPLKGLAGGKGGNEQFF

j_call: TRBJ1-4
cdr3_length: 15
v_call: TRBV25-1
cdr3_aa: CASRLSGGLEEKLFF

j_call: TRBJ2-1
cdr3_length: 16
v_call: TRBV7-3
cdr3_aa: CASSSGTGLSYNEQFF

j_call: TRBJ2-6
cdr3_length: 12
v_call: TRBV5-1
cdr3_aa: CASRISGNVLTF

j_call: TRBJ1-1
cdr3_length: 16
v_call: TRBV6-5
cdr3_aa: CASSYSIKVRNTEAFF

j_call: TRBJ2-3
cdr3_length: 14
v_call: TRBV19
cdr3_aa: CASSRSAGADTQYF

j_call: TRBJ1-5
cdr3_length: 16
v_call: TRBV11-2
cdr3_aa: CASSLGEPYSNQPQHF

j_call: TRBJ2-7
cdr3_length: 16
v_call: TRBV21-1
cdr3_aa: CASSKLWDRGSYEQYF

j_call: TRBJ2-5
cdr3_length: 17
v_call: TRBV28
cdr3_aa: CASSLPGQGGNKETQYF

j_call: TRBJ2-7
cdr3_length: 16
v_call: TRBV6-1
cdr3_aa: CASSDMRDRVSYEQYF

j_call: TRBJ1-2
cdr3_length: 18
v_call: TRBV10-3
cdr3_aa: CAISETSGTGNDNYGYTF

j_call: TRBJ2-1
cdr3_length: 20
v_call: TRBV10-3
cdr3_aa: CAISDRRAGGAISSYNEQFF

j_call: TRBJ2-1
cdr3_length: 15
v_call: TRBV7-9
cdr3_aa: CASSLGQGARNEQFF

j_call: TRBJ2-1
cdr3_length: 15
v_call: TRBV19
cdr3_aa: CASSIVASGELDPFF

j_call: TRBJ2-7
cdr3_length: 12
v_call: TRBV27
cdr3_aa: CASSSNSYEQYF

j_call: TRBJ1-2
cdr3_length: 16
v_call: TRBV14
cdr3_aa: CASSQGLGDRGFGYTF

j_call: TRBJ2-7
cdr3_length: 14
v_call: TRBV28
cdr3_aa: CASSSGTGLREQYF

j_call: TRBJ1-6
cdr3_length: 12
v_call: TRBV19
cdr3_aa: CASSGGGSPLHF

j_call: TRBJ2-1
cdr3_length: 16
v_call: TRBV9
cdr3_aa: CASSASGSLPYNEQFF

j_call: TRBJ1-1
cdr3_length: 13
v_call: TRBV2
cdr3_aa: CASKGTENTEAFF

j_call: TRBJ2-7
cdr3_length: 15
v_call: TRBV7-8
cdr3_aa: CASSLLAGGSNEQYF

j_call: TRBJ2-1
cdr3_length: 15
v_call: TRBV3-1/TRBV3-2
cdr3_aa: CASSYGLAGNNEQFF

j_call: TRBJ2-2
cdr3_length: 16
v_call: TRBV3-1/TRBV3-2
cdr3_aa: CASTKGTSGYTGELFF

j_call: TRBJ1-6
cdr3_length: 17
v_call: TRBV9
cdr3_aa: CASSGQHRGSYNSPLHF

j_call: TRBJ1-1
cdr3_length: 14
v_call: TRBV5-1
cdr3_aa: CASSTRGLNTEAFF